These T cell receptor beta chains were read from a single sample in a study of shared clonotypes between healthy human individuals. Clones were read by immunoSEQ multiplex PCR, and TCRdb kept only the in-frame ones, dropping some. The data contain about 1 million clones, around 75% of them seen just once; the ten biggest clones take up approximately 1.5%. The sequenced material came from memory CD4+ T cells sorted from blood. The source is a man aged 18 to 30 in good health. CDR3s include the opening cysteine and the closing phenylalanine or tryptophan. Expanded clones are given a class, and other clones once, few, many or no size at all.

CDR3aa,abundance,v_gene
CAWSRAGGETQYF,.,TRBV30
CATRGSGANLGYTGELFF,once,TRBV15
CASSRTGRDEQFF,once,TRBV6-5
CASSYSKSNTEAFF,.,TRBV6-6
CASSSGQIYEKLFF,.,TRBV28
CAISESENTGGGEQFF,.,TRBV10-3
CASSFKDMNTEAFF,many,TRBV5-1
CASRKIQVFNTEAFF,.,TRBV19
CASTYTSGETQYF,.,TRBV6-5
CASSERREQFF,.,TRBV6-1
CASSTSRVGGTEAFF,.,TRBV19
CASSADRGQPQHF,.,TRBV5-4
CASSSRTGARETQYF,.,TRBV19
CASSLGQGDSQPQHF,.,TRBV5-8
CASNGGGQPQHF,few,TRBV2
CASSYGRGDQPQHF,.,TRBV6-5
CASSRSGRREETQYF,.,TRBV2
CASLTSTGVYEQYF,.,TRBV18
CASSPVWGRHYEQYF,few,TRBV28
CSADWNYGYTF,.,TRBV20-1
CATSANGVTNQPQHF,.,TRBV15
CASSLGLAGGLFADTQYF,.,TRBV2
CAWTREGRRTSSYEQYF,.,TRBV30
CASSLSGSGSGTTRQYF,.,TRBV4-3
CSAGIHGYTF,.,TRBV20-1
CAWGSDHHNEQFF,once,TRBV30
CASSRGTANTEAFF,.,TRBV6-6
CASSAPGRSTNEKLFF,once,TRBV28
CASSITAGANYGYTF,.,TRBV19
CAITLPSTDTQYF,.,TRBV6-6